Below are 29 T cell receptor beta chains sequenced from a single sample in a study of T cells in Graves' hyperthyroidism and ophthalmopathy. Amplification yielded TCR beta CDR3 regions, with RNA transcripts as the source. The primer set for the first-round RT-PCR of the TCR CDR3 was HTBI. TCRdb itself ran the multiplex PCR reads through MiXCR, one entry per CDR3 protein. The data show some 560,000 distinct CDR3 sequences, with about a sixth seen just once and under 8% held by the top ten. The material sequenced was blood. These TCRs come from a woman in her twenties or thirties with Graves' hyperthyroidism.

This clonotype has ten or more counts. This chain joins TRBV2 and TRBJ1-3; D may be TRBD1 (6 bases). V was clipped by 2 bases and J by 1 base, with 12 bases between them. The length of the CDR3 is 16 residues. Germline-derived CDR1 and CDR2 are SNHLY and FYNNEI. In DNA, the CDR3 is TGTGCCAGCAGTGAATGGTCAGGGGTTTCTGGAAACACCATATATTTT. Its protein is CASSEWSGVSGNTIYF. Looking up the rest from reference TRBV2 and TRBJ1-3 gives the full variable domain: EPEVTQTPSHQVTQMGQEVILRCVPISNHLYFYWYRQILGQKVEFLVSFYNNEISEKSEIFDDQFSVERPDGSNFTLKIRSTKLEDSAMYFCASSEWSGVSGNTIYFGEGSWLTVV.

This clonotype was seen many times. The chain employs TRBV13 and TRBJ2-1; the match to TRBD2 covers 7 bases. This CDR3 spans 16 amino acids. J lost 8 bases, V lost 5 bases, and 15 bases had no gene match. Germline CDR1 PRHDT, CDR2 FYEKMQ (reference sequence). The CDR3 DNA reads as TGTGCCAGCAGCGGTCGACTAGTGCGGGAGAACTATGAGCAGTTCTTC. Protein product: CASSGRLVRENYEQFF.

In its sample, this clonotype was seen many times. J is TRBJ1-1 and V is TRBV6-5; 9 positions match TRBD1. The CDR3 extends over 15 amino acids. Trimming at V came to 2 bases and at J to 6 bases, leaving 7 bases not matched to a gene. Germline-derived CDR1 and CDR2 are MNHEY and SVGAGI. CDR3 sequence (DNA): TGTGCCAGCAGTTACGGGACAGGGAGATTTGCTGAAGCTTTCTTT. Its protein is CASSYGTGRFAEAFF.

Of note for this clonotype: This likely comes from a read error, as the CDR3 has no conserved phenylalanine or tryptophan at its end. V usage is TRBV10-3 and J usage is TRBJ2-1; D might be TRBD1 or TRBD2, each matching 5 bases. CDR1 and CDR2 (germline): ENHRY, SYGVKD. V was trimmed by 5 bases and J by 3 bases, leaving 11 bases between them. This CDR3 spans 14 amino acids. The CDR3 bases are TGTGCCATCAGTAACGGGGCTGGCTACAATGAGCAGTTCTCC. This sequence encodes CAISNGAGYNEQFS.

In this sample, this clonotype turned up many times. The rearrangement links TRBV2 to TRBJ2-5, with no clear D. Deletions cut 5 bases from V and 5 bases from J, with 18 bases between. The germline CDR1 and CDR2 sequences are SNHLY and FYNNEI. The CDR3 is made up of 15 amino acids. The CDR3 here is CASSLTRHVYETQYF. CDR3 nucleotides: TGTGCCAGCAGTCTTACCAGACATGTTTATGAGACCCAGTACTTC.

A word on this clonotype: Being one base from a much bigger clone, this may be a read error. J is TRBJ2-4 and V is TRBV2; a weak D match, TRBD1 (6 bases). The closer fit of TRBJ2-1 to the DNA end suggests the J call may be wrong. Looked up from germline, CDR1 is SNHLY and CDR2 is FYNNEI. CDR3 length: 13 residues. CDR3 DNA sequence: TGTGCCAGCAGCCGACAGGATAAAAACATTCAGTTCTTC. Translating it yields CASSRQDKNIQFF.

The chain couples TRBV30 to TRBJ2-6; TRBD1 might be the D (6 bases). The length of the CDR3 is 15 residues. Germline CDR1 and CDR2: GTSNPN and SVGIG (reference sequence). V lost 5 bases and J 2 bases, leaving 13 bases between the germline ends. CDR3 nucleotides: TGTGCCTGGGTATCAGGGGTCGCTGGGGCCAACGTCCTGACTTTC. Translation gives CAWVSGVAGANVLTF.

Regarding this clonotype: No conserved phenylalanine or tryptophan ends this CDR3, so it is likely a read error. The chain employs TRBV6-5 and TRBJ2-7, with D tentatively TRBD1 or TRBD2 (5 bases each). This CDR3 region has 16 residues. Looked up from germline, CDR1 is MNHEY and CDR2 is SVGAGI. The V and J ends lost 4 bases and 4 bases respectively, with 20 bases between them. As DNA, the CDR3 is TGTGCCAGCAGTTTCCCGGGACCGCCGGTATCTTACGAGCAGTACCTC. This encodes CASSFPGPPVSYEQYL.

There are many counts of this clonotype. V gene TRBV28 combines with J gene TRBJ2-6; weak D call: TRBD2 (7 bases). Germline V lookup: CDR1 MDHEN, CDR2 SYDVKM. V was cut by 5 bases and J by 2 bases, with 19 bases left in between. CDR3 length: 18 residues. CDR3 nucleotides: TGTGCCAGCAGTCCCGGGGGGTATCGGGACACTGGGGCCAACGTCCTGACTTTC. This encodes CASSPGGYRDTGANVLTF. Full variable domain (remainder filled in from reference TRBV28 and TRBJ2-6): DVKVTQSSRYLVKRTGEKVFLECVQDMDHENMFWYRQDPGLGLRLIYFSYDVKMKEKGDIPEGYSVSREKKERFSLILESASTNQTSMYLCASSPGGYRDTGANVLTFGAGSRLTVL.

This clonotype was recorded a few times. J is TRBJ2-5 and V is TRBV20-1, with a weak D call TRBD2 (6 bases). The CDR3 loop spans 14 amino acids. The V gene's germline CDR1 is DFQATT and CDR2 SNEGSKA (reference sequence). V lost 4 bases and J lost 4, with 16 bases in between. CDR3 residues: CSAIRGLPPETQYF. In DNA form, the CDR3 reads TGCAGTGCTATTCGGGGGTTACCCCCAGAGACCCAGTACTTC.

This clonotype was detected once. A much bigger clone sits one base away, suggesting this may be a read error. The chain couples TRBV18 to TRBJ2-3; 12 bases are a match to TRBD1. Germline values: CDR1 KGHSH, CDR2 LQKENI. The CDR3 runs 15 residues. CDR3 loop: CASSRGTGGADAQYF. In nucleotides, the CDR3 is TGTGCCAGCTCAAGGGGGACAGGGGGCGCAGATGCGCAGTATTTT.

This clonotype has ten or more counts. The V gene is TRBV29-1, the J gene TRBJ1-2; D is uncertain. CDR1 and CDR2 (germline): SQVTM, ANQGSEA. This CDR3 comprises 12 residues. Trimming left V 4 bases short and J 4 bases short, with 10 bases between. CDR3 sequence reads: CSVGTDGYGYTF. CDR3 nucleotides: TGCAGCGTTGGGACGGACGGCTATGGCTACACCTTC.

The rearrangement joins TRBV28 to TRBJ2-5, with 11 bases fitting TRBD2. V was pared by 6 bases and J by 2 bases, with 8 bases of the junction left unmatched. This CDR3 region has 16 residues. CDR1 and CDR2 (germline): MDHEN, SYDVKM. Here the CDR3 DNA reads TGTGCCAGCAGGGTGGCGGGACTAGCGGATCAAGAGACCCAGTACTTC. Translated: CASRVAGLADQETQYF.

This clonotype has at least ten counts. This chain connects TRBV6-1 to TRBJ1-4; TRBD1 is a possible D gene (5 bases). Trimming took 5 bases from V and 5 from J, leaving 12 bases between them. The CDR3 covers 14 residues. Germline V gives CDR1 MNHNS, CDR2 SASEGT. The CDR3 DNA reads as TGTGCCAGCAGTCAGAGGGGACCCAATGAAAAACTGTTTTTT. It is translated as CASSQRGPNEKLFF.

This clonotype was observed at least ten times. The gene calls are TRBV6-1 and TRBJ2-1, with 8 bases aligning to TRBD1. The CDR3 totals 15 residues. Germline CDR1 reads MNHNS; CDR2 reads SASEGT. V lost 6 bases, J lost 5 bases, and 9 bases stayed unmatched. The CDR3 is CASRIDGTGHNEQFF. CDR3 DNA sequence: TGTGCCAGCAGGATTGACGGGACAGGTCACAATGAGCAGTTCTTC.

CDR3 residues: CATSRGKDSSNSPLHF. For the CDR3, the DNA is TGTGCCACCAGCAGGGGAAAGGACAGCTCGAATTCACCCCTCCACTTT. The chain carries TRBV15 and TRBJ1-6, with D perhaps TRBD1 (6 bases). The V gene lost 3 bases and the J gene lost 7 bases, with 16 bases spanning the gap. This CDR3 region has 16 residues. The germline V gene encodes CDR1 LNHNV and CDR2 YYDKDF (reference sequence).

In this sample, this clonotype turned up a few times. V gene TRBV19 combines with J gene TRBJ1-1; 7 bases align to TRBD1. The CDR3 has 18 amino acids. The V segment lost 7 bases and the J segment 0 bases; nucleotides outside the gene matches: 17. The germline gives CDR1 LNHDA, CDR2 SQIVND (reference sequence). This chain's CDR3 is CASTRFGTGDSLNTEAFF. The CDR3 region has the DNA TGTGCCAGTACCCGGTTCGGAACAGGGGACTCCCTGAACACTGAAGCTTTCTTT.

This chain joins TRBV6-2 or TRBV6-3 and TRBJ2-2; 7 bases are shared with TRBD2. From germline, CDR1 is MNHEY and CDR2 SVGEGT. The length of the CDR3 is 15 residues. J was trimmed by 6 bases and V by 7 bases; bases with no gene match: 11. CDR3 loop: CASTPAGTASGELFF. The CDR3 coding sequence is TGTGCCAGCACCCCAGCGGGAACCGCGTCCGGGGAGCTGTTTTTT.

This clonotype was picked up a small number of times. The V and J genes are TRBV28 and TRBJ2-7, with D possibly being TRBD1 (5 bases). Trimming removed 6 bases at V and 3 bases at J, with 15 bases between. Germline lookup yields CDR1 MDHEN and CDR2 SYDVKM. The CDR3 is made up of 14 amino acids. DNA for the CDR3: TGTGCCAGCAGATATAGTAGGACAAACTACGAGCAGTACTTC. It encodes CASRYSRTNYEQYF.

This clonotype was detected ten times or more. V and J are TRBV7-9 and TRBJ2-1; TRBD1 might be the D (6 bases). Deletions cut 1 base from V and 9 bases from J, with 13 bases between. The germline V gene encodes CDR1 SEHNR and CDR2 FQNEAQ (reference sequence). CDR3 length: 14 amino acids. CDR3 protein: CASSLESGVIEQFF. CDR3 bases: TGTGCCAGCAGCTTAGAATCAGGGGTAATTGAGCAGTTCTTC.

This clonotype was seen at least ten times. V usage is TRBV20-1 and J usage is TRBJ1-5; D might be TRBD1 (5 bases). Germline V lookup: CDR1 DFQATT, CDR2 SNEGSKA (reference sequence). V gave up 1 base and J gave up 3 bases, with 13 bases separating them. The CDR3 length is 15 residues. Here the CDR3 reads CSARGGQSVNQPQHF. The CDR3 nucleotides read TGCAGTGCTAGAGGAGGACAATCCGTCAATCAGCCCCAGCATTTT.

J is TRBJ1-3 and V is TRBV9, with 7 nucleotides matching TRBD1. The V gene's germline CDR1 is SGDLS and CDR2 YYNGEE. CDR3 length equals 15 residues. V was pared by 3 bases and J by 3 bases, with 6 bases of the junction left unmatched. The chain's CDR3 is CASSANRGGGNTIYF. CDR3 DNA sequence: TGTGCCAGCAGCGCGAACAGGGGTGGTGGAAACACCATATATTTT.

This clonotype was detected ten times or more. The V call is TRBV28, the J call TRBJ2-3; 9 bases are shared with TRBD2. Germline V gene data show CDR1 as MDHEN and CDR2 as SYDVKM. The junction had 7 bases not matched to a gene; V was cut back by 7 bases and J by 5 bases. The CDR3 is 14 residues long. For the CDR3, the DNA is TGTGCCAGCAAAGAGGAAGCGGGAGGAGATACGCAGTATTTT. Its protein is CASKEEAGGDTQYF.

The CDR3 coding sequence is TGCAGTGCTAGAGTGGGGGTCCATGGCTACACCTTC. Residues: CSARVGVHGYTF. V gene TRBV20-1 combines with J gene TRBJ1-2, with D maybe TRBD1 (5 bases). Deletions cut 1 base from V and 6 bases from J, with 9 bases between. The CDR3 extends over 12 amino acids. Germline values: CDR1 DFQATT, CDR2 SNEGSKA (reference sequence).

The chain uses TRBV5-6 and TRBJ2-2, with TRBD1 as a possible D gene (6 bases). Per germline, CDR1 SGHDT and CDR2 YYEEEE. This CDR3 contains 15 residues. V lost 2 bases and J lost 6, with 14 bases in between. CDR3 nucleotides: TGTGCCAGCAGCTTACAGGGACGCGGTCCCGGGGAGCTGTTTTTT. Amino acids: CASSLQGRGPGELFF.

The V gene is TRBV9, the J gene TRBJ1-2; 7 nucleotides agree with TRBD1. The CDR3 consists of 15 residues. Unmatched junction bases numbered 7, after V lost 3 bases and J lost 2 bases. Germline-derived CDR1 and CDR2 are SGDLS and YYNGEE. The CDR3 loop reads CASSAQGWGNYGYTF. In DNA, the CDR3 is TGTGCCAGCAGCGCACAGGGGTGGGGAAACTATGGCTACACCTTC.

The table lists this clonotype with many counts. J is TRBJ2-7 and V is TRBV20-1; D could derive from TRBD1 or TRBD2 (5 bases each). Trimming took off 0 bases at V and 3 bases at J, with 9 bases between the two ends. Germline loops: CDR1 DFQATT, CDR2 SNEGSKA (reference sequence). The CDR3 runs to 13 residues. The CDR3 loop is CSARDGTLYEQYF. The DNA of the CDR3 is TGCAGTGCTAGAGACGGGACGCTCTACGAGCAGTACTTC.

The chain recombines TRBV9 with TRBJ2-3; D may be TRBD2 (6 bases). In germline, CDR1 is SGDLS, CDR2 YYNGEE. The CDR3 has 16 residues. V was shortened by 3 bases and J by 1 base, with 15 bases between the two germline ends. The CDR3 coding sequence is TGTGCCAGCAGCGCGGGGGACGCGACGGGCACAGATACGCAGTATTTT. Its translation: CASSAGDATGTDTQYF.

The rearrangement joins TRBV11-1 to TRBJ2-1; 10 nucleotides align to TRBD1. Trimming cost V 5 bases and J 8 bases; bases outside gene matches: 9. CDR1 and CDR2 from the germline V gene are SGHAT and FQDESV (reference sequence). This CDR3 is 15 amino acids long. CDR3 sequence reads: CASSNHRDRGDEQFF. In DNA form, the CDR3 reads TGTGCCAGCAGCAATCACCGGGACAGGGGTGATGAGCAGTTCTTC.